The 13 T cell receptor beta chains in this list originate from one sample, sequenced in a study of naive and memory T cell subsets. The beta constant-region primer was an equimolar mix of two oligonucleotides covering TRBC1 and TRBC2. TCRdb reprocessed the UMI-ligation and nested PCR reads with MiXCR, giving one entry per CDR3 protein. The repertoire consists of more than 25,000 distinct CDR3 sequences, with about 11% occurring once and the leading ten covering more than 15%. The sample consisted of effector memory CD4+ T cells from blood. The subset is: effector memory, CD45RA- CD27-. All receptors come from a human donor in good health.

This clonotype was picked up a small number of times. The V gene is TRBV5-4, the J gene TRBJ1-6, with a tentative D call TRBD1 (6 bases). Looked up from germline, CDR1 is SGHNT and CDR2 is YYREEE (reference sequence). The CDR3 length is 15 residues. V was cut by 3 bases and J by 7 bases, with 14 bases left in between. CDR3 sequence reads: CASSSAQGLNSPLHF. The CDR3 DNA is TGTGCCAGCAGCTCCGCACAGGGCCTGAATTCACCCCTCCACTTT. Complete variable domain (other parts from reference TRBV5-4 and TRBJ1-6): ETGVTQSPTHLIKTRGQQVTLRCSSQSGHNTVSWYQQALGQGPQFIFQYYREEENGRGNFPPRFSGLQFPNYSSELNVNALELDDSALYLCASSSAQGLNSPLHFGNGTRLTVT.

V usage is TRBV6-6 and J usage is TRBJ2-7; D gene unclear. Germline-derived CDR1 and CDR2 are MNHNY and SVGAGI (reference sequence). The CDR3 covers 13 residues. V was shortened by 6 bases and J by 0 bases, with 9 bases between the two germline ends. CDR3 nucleotides: TGTGCCAGCAGCGAAACGGGCTCCTACGAGCAGTACTTC. Its protein product is CASSETGSYEQYF.

The chain recombines TRBV7-9 with TRBJ2-1; 8 nucleotides match TRBD1. From germline, CDR1 is SEHNR and CDR2 FQNEAQ (reference sequence). This CDR3 is built from 13 residues. The trim removed 3 bases at V and 6 bases at J, leaving 1 base unmatched. CDR3 residues: CASSLTGANEQFF. Written as DNA, the CDR3 is TGTGCCAGCAGCTTGACAGGGGCCAATGAGCAGTTCTTC.

This chain uses TRBV4-2 with TRBJ1-1; D gene unclear. Trimming removed 0 bases from V and 6 bases from J, with 11 bases in between. Per the germline V gene, CDR1 is LGHNA and CDR2 is YNFKEQ. CDR3 length: 14 amino acids. CDR3 amino acids: CASSQEKRTPEAFF. DNA for the CDR3: TGTGCCAGCAGCCAAGAAAAACGTACCCCTGAAGCTTTCTTT.

This clonotype was found many times. The chain combines TRBV6-1 with TRBJ1-1; D perhaps matches TRBD1 (6 bases). Trimming took 6 bases from V and 3 from J, leaving 11 bases between them. CDR3 size: 13 residues. Germline CDR1 is MNHNS and CDR2 is SASEGT. CDR3 protein: CASSVGGYTEAFF. DNA of the CDR3: TGTGCCAGCAGCGTTGGGGGCTACACTGAAGCTTTCTTT.

The rearrangement links TRBV27 to TRBJ2-2; D uncertain. From germline, CDR1 is MNHEY and CDR2 SMNVEV (reference sequence). V lost 8 bases and J 1 base, leaving 8 bases between the germline ends. This CDR3 is built from 13 residues. In DNA, the CDR3 is TGTGCCAGCCTGCGCTTGAACACCGGGGAGCTGTTTTTT. Translating it yields CASLRLNTGELFF.

This clonotype was observed many times. V usage is TRBV18 and J usage is TRBJ2-7; D may be TRBD1 (7 bases). V was trimmed by 3 bases and J by 12 bases, leaving 18 bases between them. CDR1 and CDR2 from the germline V gene are KGHSH and LQKENI. The CDR3 spans 13 residues. The CDR3 here is CASSPADRAGRYF. The DNA for the CDR3 is TGTGCCAGCTCACCCGCAGACAGGGCGGGACGGTACTTC.

Ten or more counts support this clonotype. The chain recombines TRBV6-1 with TRBJ2-4; tentative D call: TRBD2 (6 bases). Trimming pared 8 bases from V and 0 bases from J, leaving 20 bases between. The germline CDR1 and CDR2 sequences are MNHNS and SASEGT. The CDR3 length is 17 residues. The CDR3 sequence is CASRKSEGDVAKNIQYF. Here the CDR3 DNA reads TGTGCCAGCCGGAAATCGGAGGGAGACGTAGCCAAAAACATTCAGTACTTC.

In this sample, this clonotype turned up many times. The V and J genes are TRBV24-1 and TRBJ2-5, with 7 bases fitting TRBD1. Germline values: CDR1 KGHDR, CDR2 SFDVKD. This CDR3 contains 13 residues. Trimming at V came to 4 bases and at J to 9 bases, leaving 7 bases not matched to a gene. The CDR3 nucleotides read TGTGCCACCAGTGAATTAAGACAGGGTCCCCAGTACTTC. Its protein is CATSELRQGPQYF.

In its sample, this clonotype was seen many times. The gene calls are TRBV7-2 and TRBJ2-7, with D perhaps TRBD1 or TRBD2 (6 bases each). CDR3 length: 13 residues. Trimming cost V 5 bases and J 4 bases, with 12 bases left between them. Germline V gene lookup returns CDR1 SGHTA and CDR2 FQGNSA. CDR3 nucleotides: TGTGCCAGCAGCCAGGGGCGGGAATACGAGCAGTACTTC. This encodes CASSQGREYEQYF.

This sequence joins TRBV6-5 and TRBJ1-1, with D tentatively TRBD1 (5 bases). Germline V gene data show CDR1 as MNHEY and CDR2 as SVGAGI. The CDR3 runs 14 residues. The V and J ends lost 7 bases and 2 bases respectively, with 14 bases between them. The CDR3 bases are TGTGCCAGCAAGGGCAGGGACCCCAACACTGAAGCTTTCTTT. This gives the protein CASKGRDPNTEAFF.

This clonotype was seen many times. J is TRBJ1-6 and V is TRBV29-1; D unclear. The CDR3 is 15 amino acids. CDR1 and CDR2 from the germline V gene are SQVTM and ANQGSEA. Trimming removed 6 bases at V and 5 bases at J, with 17 bases between. For the CDR3, the DNA is TGCAGCGTCCGATACGACCCGACTGATAATTCACCCCTCCACTTT. Protein product: CSVRYDPTDNSPLHF.

In its sample, this clonotype was seen many times. The CDR3 region is CASSYLAREGTEAFF. The CDR3 DNA follows: TGTGCCAGCAGCTATCTGGCCAGGGAGGGCACTGAAGCTTTCTTT. The chain recombines TRBV28 with TRBJ1-1; tentatively, D is TRBD1 (5 bases). Germline V CDR1 and CDR2: MDHEN, SYDVKM. Deletions cut 6 bases from V and 4 bases from J, with 18 bases between. The CDR3 loop spans 15 amino acids.